What follows are 10 T cell receptor beta chains derived from one specimen sequenced in a study of cytotoxic CD8 clonotypes in ibrutinib-treated CLL. This table comes from immunoSEQ multiplex PCR, and its TCRdb copy is limited to in-frame clones, with some not included. Counted here are 110,000 to 150,000 clones, about 80% occurring once; the ten biggest clones make up around 5%. Sequences were derived from PBMCs, sampled after 24 months of ibrutinib treatment. The source of these receptors is a human donor with chronic lymphocytic leukemia.

V is TRBV30 and J is TRBJ2-1, with 9 bases fitting TRBD1. This CDR3 comprises 14 residues. CDR1 and CDR2 (germline): GTSNPN, SVGIG (reference sequence). V gave up 1 base and J gave up 5 bases; unmatched junction bases: 3. The CDR3 DNA is TGTGCCTGGAGTGGGGGGACAGGGCACAATGAGCAGTTCTTC. This codes for CAWSGGTGHNEQFF.

As concerns this clone: A junction end diverges from the germline sequence, so it may reflect a read error. This chain connects TRBV10-3 to TRBJ2-7; 7 bases line up with TRBD2. Germline CDR1 ENHRY, CDR2 SYGVKD. The length of the CDR3 is 15 residues. The CDR3 DNA sequence: TGTGCCAGCAGTTACGGGCTAGCGGCCTCCTGGGAGCAGTACTTC. Its protein is CASSYGLAASWEQYF.

V and J are TRBV7-9 and TRBJ1-4; a possible D gene is TRBD1 (5 bases). Trimming removed 0 bases at V and 3 bases at J, with 11 bases between. The CDR3 sequence is 16 residues long. The germline gives CDR1 SEHNR, CDR2 FQNEAQ (reference sequence). CDR3 sequence: CASSLAAAGSNEKLFF. DNA for the CDR3: TGTGCCAGCAGCTTAGCGGCGGCAGGGTCTAATGAAAAACTGTTTTTT.

This clone has just one count. The chain employs TRBV27 and TRBJ2-5; D perhaps matches TRBD2 (7 bases). Trimming pared 8 bases from V and 4 bases from J, leaving 17 bases between. Germline CDR1 is MNHEY and CDR2 is SMNVEV (reference sequence). This CDR3 region has 14 residues. The CDR3 sequence: CASRGVGGGETQYF. CDR3 DNA sequence: TGTGCCAGCCGGGGGGTTGGAGGGGGAGAGACCCAGTACTTC.

The CDR3 DNA reads TGTGCCAGCAGCCGGGGGGTTTACACTGAAGCTTTCTTT. Protein product: CASSRGVYTEAFF. The chain is built from TRBV27 and TRBJ1-1; a weak D match, TRBD1 (5 bases). Germline V gene lookup returns CDR1 MNHEY and CDR2 SMNVEV (reference sequence). The CDR3 covers 13 residues. V shed 6 bases and J shed 3 bases, with 11 bases lying between them.

V is TRBV6-1 and J is TRBJ2-7, with 13 bases aligning to TRBD2. Germline lookup yields CDR1 MNHNS and CDR2 SASEGT. The CDR3 is 16 amino acids. V shed 4 bases and J 3 bases; nucleotides not matched to a gene: 6. CDR3 residues: CASSGGTSGVFYEQYF. DNA of the CDR3: TGTGCCAGCAGTGGGGGGACTAGCGGGGTCTTCTACGAGCAGTACTTC.

The V gene is TRBV19, the J gene TRBJ1-1; D may be TRBD1 (5 bases). The V end lost 5 bases, the J end lost 2 bases, and 15 bases lay between the germline ends. Germline V gene lookup returns CDR1 LNHDA and CDR2 SQIVND (reference sequence). The CDR3 is 15 residues long. The CDR3 is CASSPHWGKNTEAFF. The CDR3 coding sequence is TGTGCCAGTAGTCCCCATTGGGGGAAAAACACTGAAGCTTTCTTT.

This clone showed up many times. J is TRBJ2-5 and V is TRBV5-6; perhaps TRBD2 as D (6 bases). The CDR3 is made up of 15 amino acids. Germline V CDR1 and CDR2: SGHDT, YYEEEE. V dropped 4 bases and J dropped 5 bases, with 18 bases sitting between them. Here the CDR3 reads CASSVRQLGGETQYF. Here the CDR3 DNA reads TGTGCCAGCAGCGTGCGCCAGCTTGGGGGGGAGACCCAGTACTTC.

Only a few counts were recorded for this clone. This rearrangement joins TRBV28 to TRBJ2-1; D unresolved. The CDR3 spans 14 residues. The germline V gene encodes CDR1 MDHEN and CDR2 SYDVKM. V lost 4 bases and J lost 8, with 15 bases in between. DNA for the CDR3: TGTGCCAGCAGTTCCCCCCTAGTCGTCCATGAGCAGTTCTTC. Protein product: CASSSPLVVHEQFF.

This chain uses TRBV18 with TRBJ2-2, with D possibly being TRBD2 (5 bases). Trimming removed 4 bases at V and 0 bases at J, with 12 bases between. The CDR3 covers 16 residues. CDR1 is KGHSH and CDR2 is LQKENI in the germline V gene. The CDR3 sequence: CASSLGRAANTGELFF. For the CDR3, the DNA is TGTGCCAGCTCACTCGGGCGGGCCGCGAACACCGGGGAGCTGTTTTTT. The entire variable domain, with the rest obtained from reference TRBV18 and TRBJ2-2, is as follows: NAGVMQNPRHLVRRRGQEARLRCSPMKGHSHVYWYRQLPEEGLKFMVYLQKENIIDESGMPKERFSAEFPKEGPSILRIQQVVRGDSAAYFCASSLGRAANTGELFFGEGSRLTVL.